Listed below are T cell receptor beta chains from one sample, sequenced in a study of cytomegalovirus exposure and HLA in healthy donors. The data were produced by immunoSEQ multiplex PCR, yet TCRdb's version contains in-frame clones alone and is incomplete. The sample consists of about 170,000 clones, around 85% of them appearing once. The sequenced sample consisted of PBMCs. These receptors were obtained from a boy aged 2 to 9 in good health and CMV-seronegative. Each CDR3 is given with its conserved first and last residue. Each record gives: J gene, D gene, V gene, CDR3 protein. A D gene is named only where the DNA matches it firmly.

TRBJ2-3	TRBD2	TRBV5-1	CASSLAGGTTDTQYF
TRBJ2-3	TRBD1	TRBV19	CASIRGRDTDTQYF
TRBJ1-6	NA	TRBV9	CASSEKMGGNSPLHF
TRBJ2-3	TRBD2	TRBV6-1	CASSERGGRTDTQYF
TRBJ2-5	NA	TRBV2	CASSNYGETQYF
TRBJ1-3	NA	TRBV5-1	CASSLGVLDSGNTIYF
TRBJ2-1	TRBD2	TRBV5-1	CASSPGPSSGGINEQFF
TRBJ1-2	TRBD1	TRBV2	CASSNRGANYGYTF
TRBJ1-2	NA	TRBV5-4	CASSPRGGGQSYGYTF
TRBJ2-1	NA	TRBV7-7	CASSLGSDSSSYNEQFF
TRBJ2-7	NA	TRBV9	CASSVEGVRGRHEQYF
TRBJ2-5	NA	TRBV19	CASSNGARETQYF
TRBJ2-7	NA	TRBV5-4	CASSSQGPDYEQYF
TRBJ1-1	TRBD1	TRBV28	CASSTGGGMNTEAFF
TRBJ2-3	TRBD1	TRBV9	CASSPRTGEDTDTQYF
TRBJ2-5	NA	TRBV7-7	CASSLGRGTQETQYF
TRBJ1-2	TRBD1	TRBV30	CAWRRTGGHGYTF
TRBJ1-1	NA	TRBV6-5	CASSSFRRGNTEAFF
TRBJ1-6	NA	TRBV4-1	CASSPRGGQHYNSPLHF
TRBJ2-7	NA	TRBV27	CASSPTGNEQYF
TRBJ2-1	TRBD2	TRBV5-6	CASSWETSGRWNEQFF
TRBJ1-1	TRBD1	TRBV12-5	CASGFGTGGTRDTEAFF
TRBJ2-1	NA	TRBV19	CASSTRQRTYNEQFF
TRBJ2-1	TRBD2	TRBV29-1	CSAEGLAGGTYGEQFF
TRBJ2-5	NA	TRBV25-1	CASSDRQQETQYF
TRBJ1-2	NA	TRBV6-5	CASSYGGNLNYGYTF
TRBJ2-4	NA	TRBV5-6	CASSLVQAKVQYF
TRBJ1-3	TRBD1	TRBV4-1	CASSHPTGESGNTIYF
TRBJ1-2	TRBD1	TRBV6-5	CASSMTGRGNYGYTF
TRBJ1-5	NA	TRBV13	CASSLGLGRANQPQHF
TRBJ1-2	NA	TRBV27	CASSGAPGGGWSYTF
TRBJ1-5	TRBD1	TRBV5-6	CASSSGTGSIQPQHF
TRBJ2-5	TRBD1	TRBV30	CAWSEESPDRGQETQYF
TRBJ2-7	NA	TRBV9	CASSVEYSSYEQYF
TRBJ2-7	NA	TRBV4-2	CASSHPDRSYEQYF
TRBJ2-1	TRBD2	TRBV19	CASATRTSGDPYNEQFF
TRBJ2-1	TRBD2	TRBV19	CASSIIRRGGSEQFF